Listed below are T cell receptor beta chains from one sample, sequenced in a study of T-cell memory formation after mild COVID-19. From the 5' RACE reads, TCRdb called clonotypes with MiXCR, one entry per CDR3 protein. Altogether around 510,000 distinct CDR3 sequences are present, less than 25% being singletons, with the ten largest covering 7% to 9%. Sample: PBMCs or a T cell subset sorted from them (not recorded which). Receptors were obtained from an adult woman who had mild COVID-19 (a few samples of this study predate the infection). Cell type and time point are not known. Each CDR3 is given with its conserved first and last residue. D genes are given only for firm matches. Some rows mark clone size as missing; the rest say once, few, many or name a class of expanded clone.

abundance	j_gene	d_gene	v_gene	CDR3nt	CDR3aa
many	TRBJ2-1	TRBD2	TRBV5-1	TGCGCCAGCAGCTGGGGTCGGGGGGGAAAAGGGAATGAGCAGTTCTTC	CASSWGRGGKGNEQFF
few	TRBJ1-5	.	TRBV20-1	TGCAGTGCCAGGCGGGGACCGACAAATCAGCCCCAGCATTTT	CSARRGPTNQPQHF
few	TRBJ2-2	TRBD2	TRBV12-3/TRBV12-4	TGTGCCAGCAGTCGCCGACTAGCTCTTTTAGTCGGGGAGCTGTTTTTT	CASSRRLALLVGELFF
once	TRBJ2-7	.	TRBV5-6	TGTGCCAGCAGCGGAAGCTCGGACACTGTCTACGAGCAGTACTTC	CASSGSSDTVYEQYF
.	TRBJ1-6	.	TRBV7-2	TGTGCCAGCAGCACCCACCTGGCCGGTGGATCACCCCTCCACTTT	CASSTHLAGGSPLHF
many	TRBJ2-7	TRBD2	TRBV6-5	TGTGCCAGCCGTAGAGGGCGGGGGGGGACCTACGAGCAGTACTTC	CASRRGRGGTYEQYF
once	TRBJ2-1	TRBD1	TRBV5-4	TGTGCCAGCAGCCCTCAAGACAGGGGGCGAAATGAGCAGTTCTTC	CASSPQDRGRNEQFF
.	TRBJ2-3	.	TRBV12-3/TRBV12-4	TGTGCCAGCAGTTTAATCAAGCGGTCAGATACGCAGTATTTT	CASSLIKRSDTQYF
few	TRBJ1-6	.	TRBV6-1	TGTGCCAGCAGGATACAGGGAAGCTCACCCCTCCACTTT	CASRIQGSSPLHF
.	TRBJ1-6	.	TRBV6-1	TGTGCCAGCAGGGCCGGGACGACTAATTCACCCCTCCACTTT	CASRAGTTNSPLHF
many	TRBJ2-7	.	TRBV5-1	TGCGCCAGCAGCCAGGGGGGCAGCTCCTACGAGCAGTACTTC	CASSQGGSSYEQYF
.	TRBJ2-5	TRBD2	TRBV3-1	TGTGCCAGCAGCCAAGGGACTAGCGGCTCCGCCCAGTACTTC	CASSQGTSGSAQYF
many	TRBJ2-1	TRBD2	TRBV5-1	TGCGCCAGCAGCCTTAGCGGGTTTCCCTACAATGAGCAGTTCTTC	CASSLSGFPYNEQFF
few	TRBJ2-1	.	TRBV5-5	TGTGCCAGCAGCTTTTGGCCGCCGGGGGCTTCAAATGAGCAGTTCTTC	CASSFWPPGASNEQFF
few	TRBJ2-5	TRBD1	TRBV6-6	TGTGCCAGCAGTTACCCTACGACAGGGAAGAGTAGGAAAGAGACCCAGTACTTC	CASSYPTTGKSRKETQYF
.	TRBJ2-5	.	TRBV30	TGTGCCTGGAGAGTAGCTGGAGGGGCCGCCCAGTACTTC	CAWRVAGGAAQYF
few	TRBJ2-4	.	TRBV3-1	TGTGCCAGCAGCCAAGTTTGGGGGGCCAAAAACATTCAGTACTTC	CASSQVWGAKNIQYF
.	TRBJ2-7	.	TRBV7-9	TGTGCCAGCAGCTTAGTGGCGGCAGGAGGGCCCTACGAGCAGTACTTC	CASSLVAAGGPYEQYF
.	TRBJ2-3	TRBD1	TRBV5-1	TGCGCCAGCAGCGACGCGGGACAGGGCACATATACGCAGTATTTT	CASSDAGQGTYTQYF
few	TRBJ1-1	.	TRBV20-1	TGCAGTGCTAGCCGGGACGGAAACACTGAAGCTTTCTTT	CSASRDGNTEAFF
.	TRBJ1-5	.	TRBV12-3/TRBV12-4	TGTGCCAGCAGTTTTTCCTATAGCAATCAGCCCCAGCATTTT	CASSFSYSNQPQHF
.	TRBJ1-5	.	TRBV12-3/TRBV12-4	TGTGCCAGCAGTTTTTTTTGGGGGCAGGGGACGTATAGCAATCAGCCCCAGCATTTT	CASSFFWGQGTYSNQPQHF
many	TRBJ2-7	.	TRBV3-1	TGTGCCAGCAGCCAACTAACGGGAGATTACGAGCAGTACTTC	CASSQLTGDYEQYF
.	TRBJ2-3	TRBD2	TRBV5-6	TGTGCCAGCAGCCTGGGACTAGCGGGGGGTCAAGATACGCAGTATTTT	CASSLGLAGGQDTQYF
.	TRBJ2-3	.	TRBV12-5	TGTGCTAGTGGTCAATTTACGGGCGCAGATACGCAGTATTTT	CASGQFTGADTQYF
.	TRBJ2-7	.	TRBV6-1	TGTGCCAGCAGTGAAGTAGAGCGCATCTACGAGCAGTACTTC	CASSEVERIYEQYF
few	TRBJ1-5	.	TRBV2	TGTGCCAGCAGTGACCTGAGAAACCAGCCCCAGCATTTT	CASSDLRNQPQHF
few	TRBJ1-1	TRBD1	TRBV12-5	TGTGCTAGTGGTTTGGCGACAGGGGAGGACACTGAAGCTTTCTTT	CASGLATGEDTEAFF
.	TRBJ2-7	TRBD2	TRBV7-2	TGTGCCAGCAGCTTAGAGTCTCAGCGGCTAGCGGGAAGTTACGAGCAGTACTTC	CASSLESQRLAGSYEQYF
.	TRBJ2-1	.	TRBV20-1	TGCAGTGCTAGAGGACCGTACAATGAGCAGTTCTTC	CSARGPYNEQFF
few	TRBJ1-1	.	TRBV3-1	TGTGCCAGCAGCCAAGATCTTAGGGGCCACACTGAAGCTTTCTTT	CASSQDLRGHTEAFF
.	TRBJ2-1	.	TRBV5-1	TGCGCCAGCAGCTTGGGCAGGGCGAAAGAGCAGTTCTTC	CASSLGRAKEQFF
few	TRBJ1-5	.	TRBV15	TGTGCCACCAGCAGAGGACAGCTTAGCAATCAGCCCCAGCATTTT	CATSRGQLSNQPQHF
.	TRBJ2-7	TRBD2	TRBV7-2	TGTGCCAGCAGCTTAGTGGGTAGCGGGAAGACCGAGCAGTACTTC	CASSLVGSGKTEQYF
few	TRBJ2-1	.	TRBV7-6	TGTGCCAGCAGCTTAGAAGGCAATCCACCGGGGAATGAGCAGTTCTTC	CASSLEGNPPGNEQFF
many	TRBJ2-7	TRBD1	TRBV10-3	TGTGCCATCAGTGAGTCGGCTAAGGACAGGGAATTTATCTCCTCCTACGAGCAGTACTTC	CAISESAKDREFISSYEQYF
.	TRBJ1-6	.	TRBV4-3	TGCGCCAGCAGCCAAATTACGGGCGCGAGGGGGAATTCACCCCTCCACTTT	CASSQITGARGNSPLHF